This T cell receptor beta chain was identified during a study of response to subunit inactivated influenza vaccine. V gave up 3 bases and J gave up 1 base; unmatched junction bases: 4. Germline CDR1 reads SGHTA; CDR2 reads FQGNSA. This CDR3 has 15 residues. One entry per CDR3 protein results from TCRdb running MiXCR on the RT-PCR reads. The repertoire holds hundreds of thousands of distinct CDR3 sequences, with less than 20% as singletons. The material was PBMCs from blood, obtained about 13 days after vaccination. This chain uses TRBV7-2 with TRBJ2-5; 8 bases match TRBD2. This TCR was recovered from a man in his forties or fifties who received an inactivated influenza vaccine. The CDR3 DNA follows: TGTGCCAGCAGCTTGTCTAGCGGGTCCCAAGAGACCCAGTACTTC. It codes for CASSLSSGSQETQYF.